This TCR beta chain was sequenced for a study of shared clonotypes between healthy human individuals. Naive CD8 cells lacked CD45RO, underwent positive selection for CCR7 and left out terminally differentiated effector memory CD45RA+ cells. Trimming took 2 bases from V and 3 from J, leaving 11 bases between them. The CDR3 spans 15 residues. In germline, CDR1 is PRHDT, CDR2 FYEKMQ (reference sequence). Authors' analysis steps: ImmunoSEQ junction-only sequences lacked quality scores, so their filtering differed. The repertoire was sequenced with immunoSEQ multiplex PCR; TCRdb's copy has only in-frame clones and lacks some. The V and J calls and clone size are taken from that table; D and trimming were inferred from the DNA. The sample includes under 1 million clones, over 90% of them seen just once.

Source material: naive CD8+ T cells sorted from blood. The receptor was derived from a man younger than 45 in good health. The V gene is TRBV13, the J gene TRBJ2-1, with D perhaps TRBD1 or TRBD2 (5 bases each). CDR3 in DNA: TGTGCCAGCAGCTTAATGGGGGAGTTCTACAATGAGCAGTTCTTC. Its translation: CASSLMGEFYNEQFF.